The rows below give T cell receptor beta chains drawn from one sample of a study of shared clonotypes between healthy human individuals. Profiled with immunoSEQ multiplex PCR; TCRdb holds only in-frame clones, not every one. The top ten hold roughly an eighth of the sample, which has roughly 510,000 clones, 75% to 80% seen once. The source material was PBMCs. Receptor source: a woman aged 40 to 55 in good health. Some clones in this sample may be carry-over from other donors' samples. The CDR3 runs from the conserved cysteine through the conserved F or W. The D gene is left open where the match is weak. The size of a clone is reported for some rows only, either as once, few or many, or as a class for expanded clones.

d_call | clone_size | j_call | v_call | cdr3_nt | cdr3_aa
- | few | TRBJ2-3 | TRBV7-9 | TGTGCCAGCAGCCCGCCCGGGGGTACGCAGTATTTT | CASSPPGGTQYF
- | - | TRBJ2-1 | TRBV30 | TGTGCCTGGAGTGTGGGGACCCCCAGTGAGCAGTTCTTC | CAWSVGTPSEQFF
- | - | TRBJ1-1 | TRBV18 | TGTGCCAGCTCACCACGAGGGACACAGGGAGGTAACAATGAAGCTTTCTTT | CASSPRGTQGGNNEAFF
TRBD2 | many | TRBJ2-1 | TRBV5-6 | TGTGCCAGCAGCGATACTAGCGGGAGGGCCTACAATGAGCAGTTCTTC | CASSDTSGRAYNEQFF
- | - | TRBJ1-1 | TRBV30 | TGTGCCTGGACCGTGGGACAATGGGTGGAGGCTTTCTTT | CAWTVGQWVEAFF
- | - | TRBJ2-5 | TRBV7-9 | TGTGCCAGCGGCTGGACAGAAGAGACCCAGTACTTC | CASGWTEETQYF
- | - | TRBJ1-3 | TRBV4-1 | TGCGCCAGCAGCCAAGGGTATGGGACGACGTCGCGCTCTGGAAACACCATATATTTT | CASSQGYGTTSRSGNTIYF
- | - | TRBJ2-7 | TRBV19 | TGTGCCAGTAGTATATCAACACGGGACGAGCAGTACTTC | CASSISTRDEQYF
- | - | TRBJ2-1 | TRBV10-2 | TGCGCCAGCAGTGAGTCGAGGGAAGCGACAAAGTTCTTC | CASSESREATKFF
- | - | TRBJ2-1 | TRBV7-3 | TGTGCCAGCAGCCCGACTAGCTACAATGAGCAGTTCTTC | CASSPTSYNEQFF
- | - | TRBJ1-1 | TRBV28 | TGTGCCAGCAGTTTTGACAGACAGTACACTGAAGCTTTCTTT | CASSFDRQYTEAFF
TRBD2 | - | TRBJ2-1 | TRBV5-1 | TGCGCCAGCAGCTTGGCCGGGACTAGAAACAATGAGCAGTTCTTC | CASSLAGTRNNEQFF
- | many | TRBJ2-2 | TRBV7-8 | TGTGCCAGCAGCTCAGGGGTCCTATACACCGGGGAGCTGTTTTTT | CASSSGVLYTGELFF
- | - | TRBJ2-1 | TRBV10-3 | TGTGCCATCAGTGTAGTGGGAGCGTCCTACAATGAGCAGTTCTTC | CAISVVGASYNEQFF
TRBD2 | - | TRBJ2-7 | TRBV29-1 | TGCAGCGTTGAAGCGGGAGGAGACGAGCAGTACTTC | CSVEAGGDEQYF
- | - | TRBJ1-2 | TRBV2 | TGTGCCAGCAGTGAATCCCGCTATGGCTACACCTTC | CASSESRYGYTF
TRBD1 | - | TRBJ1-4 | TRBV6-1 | TGTGCCAGCAGTGAATGGCAGGGGGGTGAAAAACTGTTTTTT | CASSEWQGGEKLFF
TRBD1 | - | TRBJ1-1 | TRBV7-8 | TGTGCCAGCAGCTTAGAGGGGGCTTGGGCTGAAGCTTTCTTT | CASSLEGAWAEAFF
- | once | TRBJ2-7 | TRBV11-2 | TGTGCCAGCAGCTTAAATATTGGCTACGACGAGCAGTACTTC | CASSLNIGYDEQYF
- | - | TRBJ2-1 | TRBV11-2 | TGTGCCAGCAGCAGGCGGGTCCTGGAGCAGTTCTTC | CASSRRVLEQFF
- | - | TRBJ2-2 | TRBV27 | TGTGCCAGCAGTCCAACGTCCCGGCGTCAGGAAGTTACCGGGGAGCTGTTTTTT | CASSPTSRRQEVTGELFF
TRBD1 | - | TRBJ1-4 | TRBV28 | TGTGCCAGCAGCCAAACAGGGGAGGGTGAAAAACTGTTTTTT | CASSQTGEGEKLFF
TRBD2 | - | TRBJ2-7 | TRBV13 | TGTGCCAGCAGCTTCTCGACTAGCGGGAAGCCGCCCTACGAGCAGTACTTC | CASSFSTSGKPPYEQYF
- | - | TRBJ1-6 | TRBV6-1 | TGTGCCAGCAGTGATAATTCACCCCTCCACTTT | CASSDNSPLHF
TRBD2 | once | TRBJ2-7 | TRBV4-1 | TGCGCCAGCAGCCTAGGGACTAGCGGTCGGTGGGAGCAGTACTTC | CASSLGTSGRWEQYF
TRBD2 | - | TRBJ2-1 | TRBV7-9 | TGTGCCAGCAGCCCCGGACTAGCGGGAGTTATGGACAATGAGCAGTTCTTC | CASSPGLAGVMDNEQFF
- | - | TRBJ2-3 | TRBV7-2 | TGTGCCAGCAGCCCGCCCCCTCTGAACACAGATACGCAGTATTTT | CASSPPPLNTDTQYF
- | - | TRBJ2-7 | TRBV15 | TGTGCCACCAGCCCTCGGACAGCCGGATGGTGGGAGCAGTACTTC | CATSPRTAGWWEQYF
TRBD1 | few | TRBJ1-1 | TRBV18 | TGTGCCAGCTCACCCCGGACAGCAGGGGGGATGGGGGAGAACACTGAAGCTTTCTTT | CASSPRTAGGMGENTEAFF
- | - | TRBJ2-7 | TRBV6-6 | TGTGCCAGCAGCCTAGCCGGGATCCCCGTCGAGCAGTACTTC | CASSLAGIPVEQYF
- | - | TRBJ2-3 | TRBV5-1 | TGCGCCAGCAGCTTGGCCAACAGGTTAAGGGAGATTAGCACAGATACGCAGTATTTT | CASSLANRLREISTDTQYF
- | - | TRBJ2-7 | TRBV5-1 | TGCGCCAGCAGCTCTACGGGACAAGGCTACGAGCAGTACTTC | CASSSTGQGYEQYF
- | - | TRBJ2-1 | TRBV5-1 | TGCGCCAGCAGCTTTAGGGGGGGATATGGCAATGAGCAGTTCTTC | CASSFRGGYGNEQFF
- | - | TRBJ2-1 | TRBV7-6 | TGTGCCAGCAGCCCCCGGGATTCCTACAATGAGCAGTTCTTC | CASSPRDSYNEQFF
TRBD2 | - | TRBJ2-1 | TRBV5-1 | TGCGCCAGCAGCTGGACACCGGGACTAGCGGCTAATGAGCAGTTCTTC | CASSWTPGLAANEQFF
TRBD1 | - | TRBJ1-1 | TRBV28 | TGTGCCAGCAGAACCGGGTGGGGACAGGGGGCTGGTGAAGCTTTCTTT | CASRTGWGQGAGEAFF
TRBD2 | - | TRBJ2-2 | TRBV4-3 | TGCGCCAGCAGCCAAGAGTCGAGACTAGCGTCGGGGGAGCTGTTTTTT | CASSQESRLASGELFF
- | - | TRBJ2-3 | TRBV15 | TGTGCCACCAGCAGAGATCGAGAAGGGCCAGATACGCAGTATTTT | CATSRDREGPDTQYF
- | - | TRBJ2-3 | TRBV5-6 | TGTGCCAGCAGCTACGCCGCAGATACGCAGTATTTT | CASSYAADTQYF
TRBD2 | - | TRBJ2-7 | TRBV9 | TGTGCCAGCAGCGTAGGAGGGAGGGCCGATATCTACGAGCAGTACTTC | CASSVGGRADIYEQYF
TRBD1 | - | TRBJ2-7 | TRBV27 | TGTGCCAGCAGTCCAACCTGGACAGGGGTAATTGAGCAGTACTTC | CASSPTWTGVIEQYF
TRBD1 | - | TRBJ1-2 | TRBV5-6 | TGTGCCAGCAGCTCGGACAGGGGGCGTACCGTCTATGGCTACACCTTC | CASSSDRGRTVYGYTF
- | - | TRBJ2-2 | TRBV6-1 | TGTGCCAGCAGTGTGGGTAGCTGGACCGGGGAGCTGTTTTTT | CASSVGSWTGELFF
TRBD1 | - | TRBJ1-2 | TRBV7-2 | TGTGCCAGCAGCTTAGGACAGGGGGACTATGGCTACACCTTC | CASSLGQGDYGYTF
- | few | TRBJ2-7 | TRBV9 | TGTGCCAGCAGCGTAAGCGGGCAGGGCTACGAGCAGTACTTC | CASSVSGQGYEQYF
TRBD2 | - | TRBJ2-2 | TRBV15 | TGTGCCACCAGCAGAGATAGTAGCGGGAGGGTCGGGGAGCTGTTTTTT | CATSRDSSGRVGELFF
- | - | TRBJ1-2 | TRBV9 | TGTGCCAGCAGCAAAGGCCAAGGCTACACCTTC | CASSKGQGYTF
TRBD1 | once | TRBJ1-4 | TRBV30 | TGTGCCTGGAGTGGGGTGGGACAGTTAAATGAAAAACTGTTTTTT | CAWSGVGQLNEKLFF
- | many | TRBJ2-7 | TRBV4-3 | TGCGCCAGCAGCCAAGGAGGGTACTACGAGCAGTACTTC | CASSQGGYYEQYF
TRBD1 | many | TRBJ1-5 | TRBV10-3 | TGTGCCATCAGCCGGGACAGCGATCAGCCCCAGCATTTT | CAISRDSDQPQHF
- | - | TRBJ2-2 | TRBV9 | TGTGCCAGCAGCTCCCCACCAGGGAACACCGGGGAGCTGTTTTTT | CASSSPPGNTGELFF
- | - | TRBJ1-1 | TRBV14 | TGTGCCAGCAGCTCGTCACTGAACACTGAAGCTTTCTTT | CASSSSLNTEAFF
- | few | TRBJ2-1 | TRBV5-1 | TGCGCCAGCAGCTTGGTAGCGGTCAGCTCCTACAATGAGCAGTTCTTC | CASSLVAVSSYNEQFF
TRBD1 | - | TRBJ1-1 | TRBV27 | TGTGCCAGCAGTTGGGCAGGGGGCACTGAAGCTTTCTTT | CASSWAGGTEAFF
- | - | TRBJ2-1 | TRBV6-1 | TGTGCCAGCAGCCTGAGGAGCGGATACAATGAGCAGTTCTTC | CASSLRSGYNEQFF
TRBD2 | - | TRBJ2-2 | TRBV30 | TGTGCCTGGAGAGCCGCGGGGGACCCGAACACCGGGGAGCTGTTTTTT | CAWRAAGDPNTGELFF
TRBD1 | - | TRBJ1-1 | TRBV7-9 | TGTGCCAGCAGCTTACTTGGGACAGGGGTTGCTGAAGCTTTCTTT | CASSLLGTGVAEAFF
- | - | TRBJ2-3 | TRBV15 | TGTGCCACCAGCAGAGGGGGGGCAGATACGCAGTATTTT | CATSRGGADTQYF
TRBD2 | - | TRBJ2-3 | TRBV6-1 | TGTGCCAGCAGTGCTACTAGCGGCACAGATACGCAGTATTTT | CASSATSGTDTQYF